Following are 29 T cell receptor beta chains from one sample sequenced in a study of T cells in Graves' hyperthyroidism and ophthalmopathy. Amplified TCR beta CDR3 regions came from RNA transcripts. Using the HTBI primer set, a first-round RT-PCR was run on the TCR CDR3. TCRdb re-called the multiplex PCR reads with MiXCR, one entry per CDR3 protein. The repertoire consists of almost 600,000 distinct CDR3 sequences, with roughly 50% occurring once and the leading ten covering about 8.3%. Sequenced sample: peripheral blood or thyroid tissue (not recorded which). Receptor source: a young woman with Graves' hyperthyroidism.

Here the CDR3 DNA reads TGTGCCATCAGTGAGTCGAGGACTAGCGGTGGATCCCAGTACTTC. This codes for CAISESRTSGGSQYF. This chain links TRBV10-3 with TRBJ2-5, with TRBD2 matching 10 bases. Germline V gene sequence: CDR1 ENHRY, CDR2 SYGVKD. The V and J ends lost 0 bases and 9 bases, in that order; junction bases with no gene match: 7. This CDR3 is built from 15 residues.

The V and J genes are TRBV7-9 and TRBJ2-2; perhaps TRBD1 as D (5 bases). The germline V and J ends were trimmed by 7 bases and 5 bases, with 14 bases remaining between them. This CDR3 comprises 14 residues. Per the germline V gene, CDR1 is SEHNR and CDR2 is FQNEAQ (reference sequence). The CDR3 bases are TGTGCCAGCATCAGGGAACGGTGGACCGGGGAGCTGTTTTTT. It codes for CASIRERWTGELFF.

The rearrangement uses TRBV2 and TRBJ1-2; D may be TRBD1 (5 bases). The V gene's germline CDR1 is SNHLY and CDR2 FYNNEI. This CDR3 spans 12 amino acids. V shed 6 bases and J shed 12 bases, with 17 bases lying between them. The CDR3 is CASRGQGGGNTF. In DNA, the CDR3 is TGTGCCAGCAGGGGCCAGGGAGGCGGAAACACCTTC.

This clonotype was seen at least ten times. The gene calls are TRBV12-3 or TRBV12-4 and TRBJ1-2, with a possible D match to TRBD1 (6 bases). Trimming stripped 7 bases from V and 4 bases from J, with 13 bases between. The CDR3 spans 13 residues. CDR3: CASTAPGAYGYTF. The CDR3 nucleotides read TGTGCCAGCACCGCGCCAGGGGCCTATGGCTACACCTTC.

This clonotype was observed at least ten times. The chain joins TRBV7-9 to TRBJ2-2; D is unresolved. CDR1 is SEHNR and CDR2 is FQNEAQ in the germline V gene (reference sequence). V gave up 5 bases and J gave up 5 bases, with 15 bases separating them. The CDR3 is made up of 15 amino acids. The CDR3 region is CASSRPDLSTGELFF. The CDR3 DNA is TGTGCCAGCAGCCGTCCGGACCTCTCGACCGGGGAGCTGTTTTTT.

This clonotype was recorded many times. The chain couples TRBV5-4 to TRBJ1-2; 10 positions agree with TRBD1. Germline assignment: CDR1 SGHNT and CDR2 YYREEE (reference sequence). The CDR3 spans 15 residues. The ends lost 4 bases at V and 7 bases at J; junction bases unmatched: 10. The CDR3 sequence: CASSNPGQGISGYTF. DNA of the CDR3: TGTGCCAGCAGCAACCCGGGACAGGGGATCTCTGGCTACACCTTC. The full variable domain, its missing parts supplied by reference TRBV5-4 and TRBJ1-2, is ETGVTQSPTHLIKTRGQQVTLRCSSQSGHNTVSWYQQALGQGPQFIFQYYREEENGRGNFPPRFSGLQFPNYSSELNVNALELDDSALYLCASSNPGQGISGYTFGSGTRLTVV.

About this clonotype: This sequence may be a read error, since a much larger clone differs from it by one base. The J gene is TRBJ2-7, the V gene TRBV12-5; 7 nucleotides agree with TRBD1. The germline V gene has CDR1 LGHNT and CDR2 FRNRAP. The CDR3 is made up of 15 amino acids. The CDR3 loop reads CASGRDTGVRYEQYF. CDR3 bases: TGTGCCAGCGGAAGAGATACAGGGGTTAGGTACGAGCAGTACTTC.

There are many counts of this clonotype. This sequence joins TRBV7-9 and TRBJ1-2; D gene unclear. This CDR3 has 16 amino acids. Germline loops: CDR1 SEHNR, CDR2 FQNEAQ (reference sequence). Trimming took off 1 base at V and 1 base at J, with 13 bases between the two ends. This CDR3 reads CASSLEVQVDNYGYTF. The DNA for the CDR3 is TGTGCCAGCAGCTTAGAGGTACAAGTAGATAACTATGGCTACACCTTC.

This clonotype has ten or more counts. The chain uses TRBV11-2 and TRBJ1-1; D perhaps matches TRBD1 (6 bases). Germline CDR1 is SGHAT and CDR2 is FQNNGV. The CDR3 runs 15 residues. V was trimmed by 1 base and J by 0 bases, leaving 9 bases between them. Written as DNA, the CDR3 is TGTGCCAGCAGCTTAGTTCGACAGGTGAACACTGAAGCTTTCTTT. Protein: CASSLVRQVNTEAFF.

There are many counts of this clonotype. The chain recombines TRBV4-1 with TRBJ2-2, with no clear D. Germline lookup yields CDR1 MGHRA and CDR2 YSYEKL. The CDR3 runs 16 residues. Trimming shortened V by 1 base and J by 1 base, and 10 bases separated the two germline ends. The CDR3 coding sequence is TGCGCCAGCAGCCAAGTTGGGCCAGTGAACACCGGGGAGCTGTTTTTT. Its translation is CASSQVGPVNTGELFF.

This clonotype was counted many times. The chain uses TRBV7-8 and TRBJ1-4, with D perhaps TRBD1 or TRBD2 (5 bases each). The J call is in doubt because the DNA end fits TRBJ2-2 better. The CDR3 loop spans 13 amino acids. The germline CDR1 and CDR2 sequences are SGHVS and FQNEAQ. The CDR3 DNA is TGTGCCAGCAGCTTCCGACAGACTAAGGAGCTGTTTTTT. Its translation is CASSFRQTKELFF.

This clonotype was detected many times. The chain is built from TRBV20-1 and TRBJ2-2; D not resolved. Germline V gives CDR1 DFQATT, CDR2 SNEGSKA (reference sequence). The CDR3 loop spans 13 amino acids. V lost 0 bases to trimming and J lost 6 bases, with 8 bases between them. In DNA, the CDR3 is TGCAGTGCTAGAGAGCAGGATGCCGGGGAGCTGTTTTTT. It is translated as CSAREQDAGELFF.

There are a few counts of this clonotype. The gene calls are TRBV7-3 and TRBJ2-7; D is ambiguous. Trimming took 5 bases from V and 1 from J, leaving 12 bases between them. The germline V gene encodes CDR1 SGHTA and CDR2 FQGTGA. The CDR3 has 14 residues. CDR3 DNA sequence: TGTGCCAGCAGCCCTGACACCGGGTCCTACGAGCAGTACTTC. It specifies CASSPDTGSYEQYF.

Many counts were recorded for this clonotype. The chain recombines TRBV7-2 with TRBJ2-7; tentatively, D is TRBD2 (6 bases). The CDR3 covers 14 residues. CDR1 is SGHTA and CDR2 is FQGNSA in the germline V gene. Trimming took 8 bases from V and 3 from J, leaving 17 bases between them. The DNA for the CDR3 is TGTGCCAGCGGTCGTGGAGGGTCCCGCTACGAGCAGTACTTC. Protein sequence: CASGRGGSRYEQYF.

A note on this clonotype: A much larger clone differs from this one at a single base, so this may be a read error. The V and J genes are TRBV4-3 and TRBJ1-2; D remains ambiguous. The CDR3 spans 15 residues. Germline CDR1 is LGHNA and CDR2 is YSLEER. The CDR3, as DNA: TGCGCCAGCAGCCAAGTCGCAACAGCCAACTATGGCCACACCTTC. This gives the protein CASSQVATANYGHTF.

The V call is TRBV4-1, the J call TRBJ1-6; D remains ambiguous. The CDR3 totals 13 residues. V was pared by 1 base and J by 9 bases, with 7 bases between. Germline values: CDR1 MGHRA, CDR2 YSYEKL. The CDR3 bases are TGCGCCAGCAGCCAAGTCCTGGTTTCACCCCTCCACTTT. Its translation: CASSQVLVSPLHF.

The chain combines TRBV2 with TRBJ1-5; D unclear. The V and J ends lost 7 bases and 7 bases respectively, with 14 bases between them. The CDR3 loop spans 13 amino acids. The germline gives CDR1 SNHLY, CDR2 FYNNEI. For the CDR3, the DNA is TGTGCCAGCACCGGGAGCGAAGGCCAGCCCCAGCATTTT. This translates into CASTGSEGQPQHF.

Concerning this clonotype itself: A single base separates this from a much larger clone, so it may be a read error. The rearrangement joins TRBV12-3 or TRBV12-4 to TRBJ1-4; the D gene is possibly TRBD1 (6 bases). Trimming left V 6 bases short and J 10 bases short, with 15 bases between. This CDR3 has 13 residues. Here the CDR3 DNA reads TGTGCCAGCAGGGGACAAGGTTATGGAAAACTGTTTTTT. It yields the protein CASRGQGYGKLFF.

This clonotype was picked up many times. CDR3 region: CASSPTSGVIYEQYF. For the CDR3, the DNA is TGTGCCAGCAGCCCGACTAGCGGAGTTATCTACGAGCAGTACTTC. The chain is built from TRBV12-3 or TRBV12-4 and TRBJ2-7; 9 bases fit TRBD2. Losses at the gene ends were 6 bases for V and 3 bases for J; bases not matched to a gene: 9. The CDR3 extends over 15 amino acids.

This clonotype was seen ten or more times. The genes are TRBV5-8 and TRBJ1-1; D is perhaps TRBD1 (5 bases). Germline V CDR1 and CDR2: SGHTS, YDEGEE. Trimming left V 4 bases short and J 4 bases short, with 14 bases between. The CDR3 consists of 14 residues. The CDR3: CASSRTGMSTEAFF. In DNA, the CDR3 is TGTGCCAGCAGCCGAACAGGAATGAGCACTGAAGCTTTCTTT.

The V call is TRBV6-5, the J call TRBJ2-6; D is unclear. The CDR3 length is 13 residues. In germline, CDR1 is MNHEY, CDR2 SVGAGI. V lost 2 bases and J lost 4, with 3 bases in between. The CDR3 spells CASSYEGANVLTF. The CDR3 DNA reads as TGTGCCAGCAGTTACGAGGGGGCCAACGTCCTGACTTTC.

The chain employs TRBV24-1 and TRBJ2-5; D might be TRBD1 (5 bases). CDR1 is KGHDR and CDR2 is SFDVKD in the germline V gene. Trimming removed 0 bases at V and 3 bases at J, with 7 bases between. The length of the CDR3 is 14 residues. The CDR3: CATSDLTREETQYF. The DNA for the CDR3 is TGTGCCACCAGTGATTTGACCAGGGAAGAGACCCAGTACTTC.

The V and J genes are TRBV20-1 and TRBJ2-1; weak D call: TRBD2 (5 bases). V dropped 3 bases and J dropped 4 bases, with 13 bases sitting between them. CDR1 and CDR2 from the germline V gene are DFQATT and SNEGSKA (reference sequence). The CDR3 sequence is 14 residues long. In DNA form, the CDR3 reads TGCAGTGCTAGTCTGCTAGCCATATACAATGAGCAGTTCTTC. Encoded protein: CSASLLAIYNEQFF.

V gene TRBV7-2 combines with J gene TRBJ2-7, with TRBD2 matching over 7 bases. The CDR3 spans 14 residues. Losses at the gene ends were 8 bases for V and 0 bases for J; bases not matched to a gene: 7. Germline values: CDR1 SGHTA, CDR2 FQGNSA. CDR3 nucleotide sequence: TGTGCCAGCGCCCTAGCGGTGAGCTCCTACGAGCAGTACTTC. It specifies CASALAVSSYEQYF. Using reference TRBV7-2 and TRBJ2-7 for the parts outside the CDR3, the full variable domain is GAGVSQSPSNKVTEKGKDVELRCDPISGHTALYWYRQSLGQGLEFLIYFQGNSAPDKSGLPSDRFSAERTGGSVSTLTIQRTQQEDSAVYLCASALAVSSYEQYFGPGTRLTVT.

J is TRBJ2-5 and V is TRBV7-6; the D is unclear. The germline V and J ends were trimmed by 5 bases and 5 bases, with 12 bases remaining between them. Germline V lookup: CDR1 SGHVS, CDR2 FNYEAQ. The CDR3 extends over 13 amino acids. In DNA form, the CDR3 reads TGTGCCAGCAGCCAAGTTCGCGCGGAGACCCAGTACTTC. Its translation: CASSQVRAETQYF.

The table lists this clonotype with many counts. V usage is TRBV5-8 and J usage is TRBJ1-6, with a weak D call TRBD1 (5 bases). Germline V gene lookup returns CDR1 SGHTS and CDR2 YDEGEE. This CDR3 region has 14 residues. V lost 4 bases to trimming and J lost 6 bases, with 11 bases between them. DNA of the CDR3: TGTGCCAGCAGCCCCAGGGATATTAATTCACCCCTCCACTTT. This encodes CASSPRDINSPLHF.

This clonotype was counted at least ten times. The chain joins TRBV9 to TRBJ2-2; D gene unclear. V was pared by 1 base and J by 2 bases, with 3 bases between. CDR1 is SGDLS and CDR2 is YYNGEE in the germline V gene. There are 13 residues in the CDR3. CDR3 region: CASSVPNTGELFF. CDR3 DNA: TGTGCCAGCAGCGTACCTAACACCGGGGAGCTGTTTTTT.

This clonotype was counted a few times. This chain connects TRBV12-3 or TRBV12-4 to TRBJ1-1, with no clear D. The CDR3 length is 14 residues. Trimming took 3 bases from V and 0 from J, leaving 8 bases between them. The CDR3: CASSFTVMNTEAFF. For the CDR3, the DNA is TGTGCCAGCAGTTTCACGGTAATGAACACTGAAGCTTTCTTT.

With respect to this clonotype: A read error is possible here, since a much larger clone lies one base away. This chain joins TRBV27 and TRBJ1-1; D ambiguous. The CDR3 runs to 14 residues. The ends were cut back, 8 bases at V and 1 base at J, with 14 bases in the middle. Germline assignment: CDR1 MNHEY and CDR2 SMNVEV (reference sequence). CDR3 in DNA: TGTGCCAGCGGACGACAAGCCCCGAACACTGAAGCTTTCTTT. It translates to CASGRQAPNTEAFF.